Listed here are 8 T cell receptor beta chains from one sample, sequenced in a study of siplizumab effects on memory and regulatory T cells. Data came from immunoSEQ multiplex PCR; TCRdb stores just in-frame clones and leaves some out. The table includes more than 50,000 clones, about 92% detected once. The specimen was CD8+ T cells sorted from blood. These receptors were obtained from a human donor in good health.

The chain employs TRBV12-5 and TRBJ2-2, with 10 bases identical to TRBD2. This CDR3 is built from 15 residues. Losses at the gene ends were 3 bases for V and 4 bases for J; bases not matched to a gene: 2. Looked up from germline, CDR1 is LGHNT and CDR2 is FRNRAP. The CDR3 DNA follows: TGTGCTAGTGGTTTTCTAGCGGGAGCCACCGGGGAGCTGTTTTTT. Residues: CASGFLAGATGELFF.

The V and J genes are TRBV30 and TRBJ1-1, with D maybe TRBD1 (5 bases). The CDR3 runs to 15 residues. Germline CDR1 reads GTSNPN; CDR2 reads SVGIG (reference sequence). V shed 1 base and J shed 2 bases, with 14 bases lying between them. CDR3 coding DNA: TGTGCCTGGAGTGGGGGCCTGACAACAAACACTGAAGCTTTCTTT. It translates to CAWSGGLTTNTEAFF.

The V gene is TRBV2, the J gene TRBJ2-3; TRBD2 matches at 11 bases. Germline V CDR1 and CDR2: SNHLY, FYNNEI. The V and J ends lost 9 bases and 4 bases, in that order; junction bases with no gene match: 3. The CDR3 spans 13 residues. This CDR3 reads CASSGRAADTQYF. The CDR3 coding sequence is TGTGCCAGTAGCGGGAGGGCCGCAGATACGCAGTATTTT. Full variable domain (outside the CDR3, taken from reference TRBV2 and TRBJ2-3): EPEVTQTPSHQVTQMGQEVILRCVPISNHLYFYWYRQILGQKVEFLVSFYNNEISEKSEIFDDQFSVERPDGSNFTLKIRSTKLEDSAMYFCASSGRAADTQYFGPGTRLTVL.

The V and J genes are TRBV4-2 and TRBJ2-7; 8 nucleotides line up with TRBD2. With V trimmed by 0 bases and J by 6 bases, 7 bases remained unmatched. The CDR3 extends over 15 amino acids. The germline V gene encodes CDR1 LGHNA and CDR2 YNFKEQ. This CDR3 reads CASSQDSGGVGEQYF. The CDR3 DNA sequence: TGTGCCAGCAGCCAAGATTCGGGGGGGGTCGGCGAGCAGTACTTC.

This clone was found once. The gene calls are TRBV6-5 and TRBJ1-1; D call uncertain. The CDR3 spans 13 residues. The germline V gene has CDR1 MNHEY and CDR2 SVGAGI. The V and J ends lost 0 bases and 3 bases respectively, with 5 bases between them. CDR3 region: CASSYSSYTEAFF. The CDR3 DNA reads TGTGCCAGCAGTTACTCCTCTTACACTGAAGCTTTCTTT.

V gene TRBV7-2 combines with J gene TRBJ1-1; D unresolved. The CDR3 has 11 residues. V lost 5 bases and J lost 1, with 2 bases in between. Per germline, CDR1 SGHTA and CDR2 FQGNSA. The CDR3 here is CASSKNTEAFF. CDR3 bases: TGTGCCAGCAGCAAGAACACTGAAGCTTTCTTT.

The chain combines TRBV7-2 with TRBJ2-5; possibly TRBD1 for D (6 bases). V lost 2 bases and J 4 bases, leaving 14 bases between the germline ends. The germline CDR1 and CDR2 sequences are SGHTA and FQGNSA. This CDR3 has 15 residues. The CDR3 is CASSLTGQTGETQYF. The CDR3 coding sequence is TGTGCCAGCAGCTTAACAGGGCAGACGGGAGAGACCCAGTACTTC.

DNA of the CDR3: TGCAGCGTTGAAGATGCATGGAAGGACAGACCCTACGAGCAGTACTTC. Amino acid sequence: CSVEDAWKDRPYEQYF. This chain links TRBV29-1 with TRBJ2-7; D may be TRBD1 (6 bases). V lost 0 bases and J lost 2, with 17 bases in between. The germline CDR1 and CDR2 sequences are SQVTM and ANQGSEA. The CDR3 extends over 16 amino acids.